This T cell receptor (beta chain) was profiled in a study of T cell responses to AZD1222 COVID-19 vaccine. V was shortened by 4 bases and J by 6 bases, with 18 bases between the two germline ends. CDR3 length: 16 residues. Germline values: CDR1 LNHDA, CDR2 SQIVND (reference sequence). Using immunoSEQ multiplex PCR, the repertoire was profiled, and TCRdb retains in-frame clones only, with some absent. Of more than 50,000 clones in the sample, about 90% are singletons; the top ten hold 4.9%. Study results and limitations: Among AZD1222 vaccinees, only 5 to 7 were seropositive at baseline. Reportedly, nearly half the spike-specific TCRs target unmutated variant regions.

On this clone itself: The target antigen is unknown.

This receptor was identified in an adult in good health. Source: peripheral blood, taken on day 0 of AZD1222 vaccination. The chain employs TRBV19 and TRBJ2-2; D may match TRBD1 or TRBD2 (5 bases each). For the CDR3, the DNA is TGTGCCAGTAGTACCTCTTCGAGGGGCAACGCCGGGGAGCTGTTTTTT. It specifies CASSTSSRGNAGELFF.